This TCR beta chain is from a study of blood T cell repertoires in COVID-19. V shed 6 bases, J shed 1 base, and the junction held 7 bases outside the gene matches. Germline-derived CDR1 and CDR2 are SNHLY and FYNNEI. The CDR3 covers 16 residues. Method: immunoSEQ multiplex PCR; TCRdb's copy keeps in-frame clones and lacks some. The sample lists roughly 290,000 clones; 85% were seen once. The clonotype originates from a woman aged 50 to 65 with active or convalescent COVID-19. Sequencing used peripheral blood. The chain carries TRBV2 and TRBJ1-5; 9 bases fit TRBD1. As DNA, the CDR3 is TGTGCCAGCAGGACGACAGGGGGAAGAAGCAATCAGCCCCAGCATTTT. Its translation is CASRTTGGRSNQPQHF.